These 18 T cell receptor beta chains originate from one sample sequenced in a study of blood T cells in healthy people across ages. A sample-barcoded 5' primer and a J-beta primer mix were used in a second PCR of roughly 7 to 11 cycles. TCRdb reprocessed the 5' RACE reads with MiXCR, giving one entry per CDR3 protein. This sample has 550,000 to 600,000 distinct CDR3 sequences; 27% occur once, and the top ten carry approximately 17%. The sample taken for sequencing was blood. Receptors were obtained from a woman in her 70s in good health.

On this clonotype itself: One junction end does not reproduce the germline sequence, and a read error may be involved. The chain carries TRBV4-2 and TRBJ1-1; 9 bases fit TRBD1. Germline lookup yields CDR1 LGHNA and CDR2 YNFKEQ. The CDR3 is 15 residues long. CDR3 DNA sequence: TGTGTCAGCAGCCAAATGGACAGGGGAAGGACTGAAGCTTTCTTT. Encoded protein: CVSSQMDRGRTEAFF.

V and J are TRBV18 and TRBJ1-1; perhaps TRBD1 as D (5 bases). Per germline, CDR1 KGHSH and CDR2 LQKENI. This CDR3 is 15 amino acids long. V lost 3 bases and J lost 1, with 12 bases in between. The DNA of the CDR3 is TGTGCCAGCTCACCTCCGGGGACCGCGAACACTGAAGCTTTCTTT. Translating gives CASSPPGTANTEAFF.

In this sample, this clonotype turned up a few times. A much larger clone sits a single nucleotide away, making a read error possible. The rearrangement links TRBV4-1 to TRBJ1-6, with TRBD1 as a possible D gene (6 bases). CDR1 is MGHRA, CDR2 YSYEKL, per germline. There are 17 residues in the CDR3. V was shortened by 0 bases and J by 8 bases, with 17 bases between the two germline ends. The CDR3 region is CASSQDPRGSLDSPLHF. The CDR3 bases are TGCGCCAGCAGCCAAGACCCCAGGGGAAGTCTTGATTCACCCCTCCACTTT.

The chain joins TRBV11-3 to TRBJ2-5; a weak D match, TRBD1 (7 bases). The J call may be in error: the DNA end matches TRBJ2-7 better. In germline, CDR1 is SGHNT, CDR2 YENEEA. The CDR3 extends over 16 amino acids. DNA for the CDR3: TGTGCCAGCAGCTTGGTCGTAGGAGGGGGCGGGCACGAGCAGTACTTC. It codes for CASSLVVGGGGHEQYF.

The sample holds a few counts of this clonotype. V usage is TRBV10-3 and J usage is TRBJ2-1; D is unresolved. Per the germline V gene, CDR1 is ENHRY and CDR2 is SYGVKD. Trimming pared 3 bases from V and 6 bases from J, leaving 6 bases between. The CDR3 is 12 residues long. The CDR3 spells CAISDPSNEQFF. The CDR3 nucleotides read TGTGCCATCAGTGACCCTAGCAATGAGCAGTTCTTC.

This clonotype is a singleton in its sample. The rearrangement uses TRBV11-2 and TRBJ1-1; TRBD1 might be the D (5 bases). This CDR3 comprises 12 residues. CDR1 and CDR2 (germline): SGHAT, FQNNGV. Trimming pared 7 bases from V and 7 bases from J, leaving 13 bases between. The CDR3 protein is CASTNVGVEAFF. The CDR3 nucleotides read TGTGCCAGCACAAATGTGGGGGTTGAAGCTTTCTTT.

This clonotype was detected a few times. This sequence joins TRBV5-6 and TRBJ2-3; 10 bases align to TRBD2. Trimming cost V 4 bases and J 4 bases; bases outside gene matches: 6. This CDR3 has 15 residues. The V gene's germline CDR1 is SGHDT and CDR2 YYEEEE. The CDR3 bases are TGTGCCAGCAGCCGGTTGCTAGCGGGGGCAGATACGCAGTATTTT. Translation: CASSRLLAGADTQYF.

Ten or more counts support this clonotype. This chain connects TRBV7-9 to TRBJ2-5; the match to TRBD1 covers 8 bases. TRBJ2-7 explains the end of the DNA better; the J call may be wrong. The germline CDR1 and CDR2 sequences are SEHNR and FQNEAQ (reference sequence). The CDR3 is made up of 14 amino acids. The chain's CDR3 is CASSLGGQVAEQYF. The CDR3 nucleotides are TGTGCCAGCAGCTTAGGGGGACAGGTCGCCGAGCAGTACTTC.

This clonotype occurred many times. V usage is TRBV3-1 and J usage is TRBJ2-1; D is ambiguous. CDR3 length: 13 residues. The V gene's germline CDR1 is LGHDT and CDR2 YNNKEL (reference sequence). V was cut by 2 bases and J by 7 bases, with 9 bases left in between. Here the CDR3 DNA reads TGTGCCAGCAGCCAATTAGATAGGAATGAGCAGTTCTTC. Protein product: CASSQLDRNEQFF.

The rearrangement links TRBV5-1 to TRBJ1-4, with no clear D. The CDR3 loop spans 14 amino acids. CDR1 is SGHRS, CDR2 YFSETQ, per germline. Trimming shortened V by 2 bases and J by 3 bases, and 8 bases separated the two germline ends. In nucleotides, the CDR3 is TGCGCCAGCAGCTTTGAGTGGGCTAATGAAAAACTGTTTTTT. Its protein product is CASSFEWANEKLFF.

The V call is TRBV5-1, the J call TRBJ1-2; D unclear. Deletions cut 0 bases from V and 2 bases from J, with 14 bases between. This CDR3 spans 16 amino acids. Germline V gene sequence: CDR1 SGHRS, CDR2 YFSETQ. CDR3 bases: TGCGCCAGCAGCTTGGTAACGGGGTCGCGGAACTATGGCTACACCTTC. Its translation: CASSLVTGSRNYGYTF.

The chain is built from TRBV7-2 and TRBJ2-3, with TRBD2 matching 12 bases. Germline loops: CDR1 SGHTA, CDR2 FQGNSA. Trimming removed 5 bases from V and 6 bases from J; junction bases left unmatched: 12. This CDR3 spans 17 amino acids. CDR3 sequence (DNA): TGTGCCAGCAGCCCAGGACTAGCGGGACTAAACGCGGATACGCAGTATTTT. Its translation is CASSPGLAGLNADTQYF.

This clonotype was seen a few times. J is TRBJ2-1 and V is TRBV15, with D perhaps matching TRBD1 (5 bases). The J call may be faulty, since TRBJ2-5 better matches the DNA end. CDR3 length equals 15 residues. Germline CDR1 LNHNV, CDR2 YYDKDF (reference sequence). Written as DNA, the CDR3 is TGTGCCACCAGCAGGGAAGGAAGGGGATTGGAGACCCAGTACTTC. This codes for CATSREGRGLETQYF.

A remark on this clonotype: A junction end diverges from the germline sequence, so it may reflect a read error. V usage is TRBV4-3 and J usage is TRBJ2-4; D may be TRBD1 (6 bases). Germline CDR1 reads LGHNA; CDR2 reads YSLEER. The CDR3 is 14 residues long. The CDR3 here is CASSPRATQGIQYF. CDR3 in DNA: TGCGCCAGCAGCCCGCGGGCTACCCAGGGGATTCAGTATTTC.

CDR3 bases: TGTGCCAGCAGCGTAAGGGGGACAGGAACTAACACTGAAGCTTTCTTT. Protein sequence: CASSVRGTGTNTEAFF. The chain combines TRBV9 with TRBJ1-1; 8 nucleotides match TRBD1. Trimming cost V 1 base and J 2 bases; bases outside gene matches: 7. CDR3 size: 16 residues. CDR1 is SGDLS and CDR2 is YYNGEE in the germline V gene.

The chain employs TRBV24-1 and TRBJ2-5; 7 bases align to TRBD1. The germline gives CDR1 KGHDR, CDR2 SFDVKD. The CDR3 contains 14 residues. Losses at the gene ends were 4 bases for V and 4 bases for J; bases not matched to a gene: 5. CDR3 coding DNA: TGTGCCACCAGTGAAGGGGGCTACTCAGAGACCCAGTACTTC. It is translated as CATSEGGYSETQYF.

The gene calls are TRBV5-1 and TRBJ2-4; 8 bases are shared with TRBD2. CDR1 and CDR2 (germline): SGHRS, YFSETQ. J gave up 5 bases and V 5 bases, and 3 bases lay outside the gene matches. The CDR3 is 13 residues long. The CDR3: CASRFGGENIQYF. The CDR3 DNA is TGCGCCAGCAGGTTCGGGGGGGAAAACATTCAGTACTTC. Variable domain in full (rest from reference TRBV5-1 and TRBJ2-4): KAGVTQTPRYLIKTRGQQVTLSCSPISGHRSVSWYQQTPGQGLQFLFEYFSETQRNKGNFPGRFSGRQFSNSRSEMNVSTLELGDSALYLCASRFGGENIQYFGAGTRLSVL.

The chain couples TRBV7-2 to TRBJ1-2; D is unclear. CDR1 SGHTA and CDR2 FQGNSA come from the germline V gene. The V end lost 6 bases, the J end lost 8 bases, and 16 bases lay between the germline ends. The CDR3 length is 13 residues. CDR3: CASSAAGFGGYTF. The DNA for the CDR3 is TGTGCCAGCAGTGCGGCTGGGTTCGGCGGCTACACCTTC. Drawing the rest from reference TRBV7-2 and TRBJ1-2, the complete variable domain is GAGVSQSPSNKVTEKGKDVELRCDPISGHTALYWYRQSLGQGLEFLIYFQGNSAPDKSGLPSDRFSAERTGGSVSTLTIQRTQQEDSAVYLCASSAAGFGGYTFGSGTRLTVV.